These T cell receptor beta chains were read from a single sample in a study of CD8+ T cells in alopecia areata. TCRdb's table, derived via immunoSEQ multiplex PCR, lists solely in-frame clones and lacks some. The table shows some 180,000 clones, with around half occurring only once. The starting material was CD8+ T cells sorted from blood, obtained at week 24, from a patient treated with tofacitinib. These receptors were collected from a human donor with alopecia areata. CDR3s include the opening cysteine and the closing phenylalanine or tryptophan. D genes are given only for firm matches. Expanded clones get a size class; other rows say once, few or many, or leave the size out.

clone_size: .; v_call: TRBV29-1; d_call: TRBD1; j_call: TRBJ2-7; cdr3_length: 14; cdr3_aa: CSVVSEGASYEQYF; cdr3_nt: TGCAGCGTTGTTTCTGAGGGGGCGAGCTACGAGCAGTACTTC
clone_size: .; v_call: TRBV6-5; d_call: TRBD1; j_call: TRBJ2-5; cdr3_length: 15; cdr3_aa: CATGPRTGDFETQYF; cdr3_nt: TGTGCCACGGGGCCGCGGACAGGGGATTTTGAGACCCAGTACTTC
clone_size: .; v_call: TRBV30; d_call: .; j_call: TRBJ2-1; cdr3_length: 13; cdr3_aa: CAWSVSHNNEQFF; cdr3_nt: TGTGCCTGGAGTGTGAGTCATAACAATGAGCAGTTCTTC
clone_size: .; v_call: TRBV6-5; d_call: .; j_call: TRBJ2-1; cdr3_length: 15; cdr3_aa: CASSYSQGTGNEQFF; cdr3_nt: TGTGCCAGCAGTTACTCGCAGGGGACTGGGAATGAGCAGTTCTTC
clone_size: .; v_call: TRBV29-1; d_call: .; j_call: TRBJ1-2; cdr3_length: 11; cdr3_aa: CSVDGGDGYTF; cdr3_nt: TGCAGCGTTGATGGAGGGGATGGCTACACCTTC
clone_size: .; v_call: TRBV9; d_call: .; j_call: TRBJ1-1; cdr3_length: 17; cdr3_aa: CASSVGGLGDKNTEAFF; cdr3_nt: TGTGCCAGCAGCGTAGGAGGTCTGGGAGATAAGAACACTGAAGCTTTCTTT
clone_size: few; v_call: TRBV29-1; d_call: .; j_call: TRBJ2-5; cdr3_length: 16; cdr3_aa: CSVEIGRIGIQETQYF; cdr3_nt: TGCAGCGTTGAGATTGGCCGTATCGGGATTCAAGAGACCCAGTACTTC
clone_size: .; v_call: TRBV2; d_call: .; j_call: TRBJ2-3; cdr3_length: 13; cdr3_aa: CASSGSSTDTQYF; cdr3_nt: TGTGCCAGCTCAGGGTCTAGCACAGATACGCAGTATTTT
clone_size: .; v_call: TRBV30; d_call: .; j_call: TRBJ1-2; cdr3_length: 14; cdr3_aa: CAWRVDVMNYGYTF; cdr3_nt: TGTGCCTGGAGGGTTGACGTAATGAATTACGGCTACACCTTC
clone_size: .; v_call: TRBV6-5; d_call: .; j_call: TRBJ2-7; cdr3_length: 16; cdr3_aa: CASSYGDPRDNYEQYF; cdr3_nt: TGTGCCAGCAGTTACGGGGACCCTCGAGACAACTACGAGCAGTACTTC
clone_size: .; v_call: TRBV13; d_call: TRBD2; j_call: TRBJ2-7; cdr3_length: 17; cdr3_aa: CASSSSPLLAGGLEQYF; cdr3_nt: TGTGCCAGCAGCTCATCGCCGCTACTAGCGGGGGGTCTCGAGCAGTACTTC
clone_size: .; v_call: TRBV7-9; d_call: TRBD2; j_call: TRBJ2-1; cdr3_length: 15; cdr3_aa: CASSSRLAGYNEQFF; cdr3_nt: TGTGCCAGCAGCTCGAGACTAGCGGGGTACAATGAGCAGTTCTTC
clone_size: .; v_call: TRBV10-3; d_call: .; j_call: TRBJ2-3; cdr3_length: 12; cdr3_aa: CAITDLTDTQYF; cdr3_nt: TGTGCCATCACCGACCTCACAGATACGCAGTATTTT
clone_size: .; v_call: TRBV7-9; d_call: .; j_call: TRBJ2-2; cdr3_length: 15; cdr3_aa: CASSLDITNTGELFF; cdr3_nt: TGTGCCAGCAGCTTAGATATTACGAACACCGGGGAGCTGTTTTTT
clone_size: few; v_call: TRBV7-9; d_call: .; j_call: TRBJ1-1; cdr3_length: 13; cdr3_aa: CASRADRNTEAFF; cdr3_nt: TGTGCCAGCAGGGCGGATCGGAACACTGAAGCTTTCTTT
clone_size: .; v_call: TRBV7-9; d_call: .; j_call: TRBJ2-5; cdr3_length: 14; cdr3_aa: CASSFLRIQETQYF; cdr3_nt: TGTGCCAGCAGCTTTCTGAGAATTCAAGAGACCCAGTACTTC